One sample yielded the 32 T cell receptor beta chains listed below, sequenced in a study of blood T cell repertoires in COVID-19. Profiled with immunoSEQ multiplex PCR; TCRdb holds only in-frame clones, not every one. The sample holds fewer than 90,000 clones, about four fifths seen once. Sequencing was performed on peripheral blood. The receptors stem from a man in his sixties with COVID-19, enrolled during active disease.

This chain uses TRBV5-4 with TRBJ2-3; a weak D match, TRBD1 (8 bases). V was trimmed by 2 bases and J by 2 bases, leaving 12 bases between them. The germline gives CDR1 SGHNT, CDR2 YYREEE (reference sequence). This CDR3 has 15 amino acids. The CDR3 DNA follows: TGTGCCAGCAGCTTTACAGGGGGGGTCACAGATACGCAGTATTTT. It specifies CASSFTGGVTDTQYF.

This chain joins TRBV7-2 and TRBJ2-7; D is undetermined. Germline CDR1 and CDR2: SGHTA and FQGNSA. Trimming removed 3 bases from V and 4 bases from J, with 10 bases in between. CDR3 length: 13 amino acids. CDR3 loop: CASSLQKSYEQYF. The CDR3 DNA sequence: TGTGCCAGCAGCTTGCAGAAAAGTTACGAGCAGTACTTC.

The J gene is TRBJ2-3, the V gene TRBV5-4, with TRBD2 identical over 7 bases. There are 15 residues in the CDR3. CDR1 SGHNT and CDR2 YYREEE come from the germline V gene (reference sequence). The V gene end was trimmed by 0 bases and the J gene end by 8 bases; junction bases not matched to a gene: 9. This CDR3 is CASSLASGDQGTQYF. DNA for the CDR3: TGTGCCAGCAGCTTGGCAAGCGGGGACCAGGGTACGCAGTATTTT.

This clone occurred once. This chain uses TRBV30 with TRBJ1-1, with D possibly being TRBD1 (6 bases). The CDR3 runs 13 residues. With 2 bases removed from V and 4 bases from J, the gap between germline ends came to 11 bases. Looked up from germline, CDR1 is GTSNPN and CDR2 is SVGIG (reference sequence). The CDR3 DNA reads as TGTGCCTGGAGTTGGGTAGGGGGCACTGAAGCTTTCTTT. As protein: CAWSWVGGTEAFF.

The V and J genes are TRBV3-1 (or the pseudogene TRBV3-2) and TRBJ2-6; the D gene is possibly TRBD2 (5 bases). CDR3 size: 14 residues. V gave up 4 bases and J gave up 3 bases, with 7 bases separating them. Looked up from germline, CDR1 is LGHDT and CDR2 is YNNKEL (reference sequence). CDR3 bases: TGTGCCAGCAGCCTGAGGGATGGGGCCAACGTCCTGACTTTC. This sequence encodes CASSLRDGANVLTF.

In this sample, this clone turned up a few times. This chain joins TRBV7-6 and TRBJ1-5; D is uncertain. This CDR3 spans 14 amino acids. The V end lost 1 base, the J end lost 5 bases, and 9 bases lay between the germline ends. Per the germline V gene, CDR1 is SGHVS and CDR2 is FNYEAQ. The CDR3 here is CASSLGGFDQPQHF. The DNA of the CDR3 is TGTGCCAGCAGCTTAGGAGGTTTCGATCAGCCCCAGCATTTT.

This clone was observed a single time. The chain carries TRBV5-1 and TRBJ2-5; the match to TRBD2 covers 13 bases. The CDR3 runs to 14 residues. The V gene end was trimmed by 9 bases and the J gene end by 3 bases; junction bases not matched to a gene: 5. Germline values: CDR1 SGHRS, CDR2 YFSETQ. CDR3: CATRTSGREETQYF. The CDR3, as DNA: TGCGCCACCCGGACTAGCGGGAGAGAAGAGACCCAGTACTTC.

The rearrangement links TRBV10-3 to TRBJ2-7; 11 positions agree with TRBD2. The length of the CDR3 is 14 residues. The germline gives CDR1 ENHRY, CDR2 SYGVKD. J was trimmed by 4 bases and V by 5 bases; bases with no gene match: 4. The DNA for the CDR3 is TGTGCCATCAGTTCTAGCGGGGGGCGATACGAGCAGTACTTC. Translating it yields CAISSSGGRYEQYF.

The chain combines TRBV29-1 with TRBJ1-2; D is uncertain. Germline values: CDR1 SQVTM, CDR2 ANQGSEA. V lost 4 bases and J 8 bases, leaving 17 bases between the germline ends. CDR3 length equals 13 residues. Here the CDR3 reads CSVGKTFGMGYTF. The CDR3 nucleotides read TGCAGCGTTGGGAAAACGTTCGGGATGGGCTACACCTTC.

The chain's CDR3 is CASSYRWRDTQYF. Here the CDR3 DNA reads TGTGCCAGCAGTTACAGGTGGAGAGATACGCAGTATTTT. J is TRBJ2-3 and V is TRBV6-5; D is uncertain. This CDR3 is built from 13 residues. Germline lookup yields CDR1 MNHEY and CDR2 SVGAGI. The V end lost 2 bases, the J end lost 5 bases, and 8 bases lay between the germline ends.

The CDR3: CAWTFPGANVLTF. The CDR3 region has the DNA TGTGCCTGGACCTTTCCTGGGGCCAACGTCCTGACTTTC. V gene TRBV30 combines with J gene TRBJ2-6; D call uncertain. CDR3 length equals 13 residues. Deletions cut 4 bases from V and 2 bases from J, with 6 bases between. CDR1 GTSNPN and CDR2 SVGIG come from the germline V gene (reference sequence).

This rearrangement joins TRBV19 to TRBJ1-2; D gene ambiguous. Trimming left V 7 bases short and J 4 bases short, with 13 bases between. This CDR3 is 13 amino acids long. Germline V CDR1 and CDR2: LNHDA, SQIVND (reference sequence). DNA of the CDR3: TGTGCCAGTACCTCGACTGGCCCCTATGGCTACACCTTC. Its protein is CASTSTGPYGYTF.

The genes are TRBV6-2 or TRBV6-3 and TRBJ2-7; 8 bases fit TRBD2. Germline values: CDR1 MNHEY, CDR2 SVGEGT. V trimming: 2 bases; J trimming: 6 bases; junction bases outside the gene matches: 9. CDR3 length equals 15 residues. The CDR3 is CASSYLASGLSEQYF. CDR3 nucleotide sequence: TGTGCCAGCAGTTACCTGGCTAGCGGGCTTTCCGAGCAGTACTTC.

This rearrangement joins TRBV4-1 to TRBJ1-5; tentative D call: TRBD2 (7 bases). Matching the DNA end better, TRBJ2-3 makes the J call doubtful. Germline lookup yields CDR1 MGHRA and CDR2 YSYEKL. The CDR3 length is 12 residues. CDR3 sequence: CASSQVGGAQYF. DNA for the CDR3: TGCGCCAGCAGCCAAGTAGGGGGGGCCCAGTATTTT.

The CDR3 sequence: CASSERGRETQYF. In DNA form, the CDR3 reads TGCGCCAGCAGCGAACGGGGAAGGGAGACCCAGTACTTC. This chain uses TRBV5-1 with TRBJ2-5, with a weak D call TRBD2 (5 bases). The CDR3 consists of 13 residues. Per germline, CDR1 SGHRS and CDR2 YFSETQ. The V and J ends lost 4 bases and 5 bases respectively, with 12 bases between them. Full variable domain (remainder filled in from reference TRBV5-1 and TRBJ2-5): KAGVTQTPRYLIKTRGQQVTLSCSPISGHRSVSWYQQTPGQGLQFLFEYFSETQRNKGNFPGRFSGRQFSNSRSEMNVSTLELGDSALYLCASSERGRETQYFGPGTRLLVL.

This chain joins TRBV24-1 and TRBJ2-5, with a possible D match to TRBD1 (5 bases). Trimming took 4 bases from V and 2 from J, leaving 19 bases between them. The length of the CDR3 is 17 residues. Germline V lookup: CDR1 KGHDR, CDR2 SFDVKD. CDR3 region: CATSEWIGQGIQETQYF. As DNA, the CDR3 is TGTGCCACCAGTGAGTGGATCGGGCAGGGAATTCAAGAGACCCAGTACTTC.

The chain combines TRBV27 with TRBJ1-2, with D perhaps matching TRBD1 (5 bases). In germline, CDR1 is MNHEY, CDR2 SMNVEV (reference sequence). Trimming removed 3 bases at V and 1 base at J, with 6 bases between. The CDR3 consists of 13 residues. For the CDR3, the DNA is TGTGCCAGCAGTTTGGGGGGTAACTATGGCTACACCTTC. Amino acids: CASSLGGNYGYTF.

The chain combines TRBV2 with TRBJ2-7; 10 nucleotides match TRBD1. Germline V gives CDR1 SNHLY, CDR2 FYNNEI. Germline trimming cut 6 bases from V and 2 bases from J; bases unmatched to any gene: 4. CDR3 length: 14 amino acids. The CDR3 DNA is TGTGCCAGCAGCCTTGGGACAGGGGCCTACGAGCAGTACTTC. Protein sequence: CASSLGTGAYEQYF.

The rearrangement uses TRBV2 and TRBJ2-7; a weak D match, TRBD1 (6 bases). Per germline, CDR1 SNHLY and CDR2 FYNNEI. The CDR3 loop spans 13 amino acids. V was cut by 7 bases and J by 0 bases, with 10 bases left in between. The CDR3 nucleotides read TGTGCCAGCATTCAGGGGAGCTCCTACGAGCAGTACTTC. Its protein product is CASIQGSSYEQYF.

Points on this clone: This same CDR3 is encoded by further DNA sequences in the sample. This rearrangement joins TRBV7-9 to TRBJ2-3; D ambiguous. With 6 bases removed from V and 5 bases from J, the gap between germline ends came to 9 bases. The CDR3 length is 12 residues. Germline lookup yields CDR1 SEHNR and CDR2 FQNEAQ (reference sequence). The chain's CDR3 is CASSPSGDTQYF. The CDR3 bases are TGTGCCAGCAGTCCCAGTGGAGATACGCAGTATTTT.

V gene TRBV28 combines with J gene TRBJ2-7, with 8 bases matching TRBD2. The J segment lost 3 bases and the V segment lost 6 bases, leaving 7 bases of the junction unmatched. Germline V CDR1 and CDR2: MDHEN, SYDVKM. The CDR3 consists of 14 residues. CDR3 residues: CASSYLAGLYEQYF. DNA of the CDR3: TGTGCCAGCAGCTACCTAGCGGGTCTCTACGAGCAGTACTTC.

V is TRBV6-5 and J is TRBJ2-5; the D gene is possibly TRBD2 (6 bases). Germline values: CDR1 MNHEY, CDR2 SVGAGI. This CDR3 is 11 amino acids long. V was cut by 8 bases and J by 5 bases, with 9 bases left in between. CDR3 amino acids: CASAGWETQYF. CDR3 DNA sequence: TGTGCCAGCGCGGGATGGGAGACCCAGTACTTC.

The genes are TRBV19 and TRBJ2-3; perhaps TRBD1 as D (7 bases). Germline CDR1 LNHDA, CDR2 SQIVND (reference sequence). Deletions cut 8 bases from V and 6 bases from J, with 18 bases between. The CDR3 contains 14 residues. The CDR3 protein is CASHPGQRADTQYF. The CDR3, as DNA: TGTGCCAGTCACCCGGGACAGCGGGCGGATACGCAGTATTTT.

The J gene is TRBJ1-6, the V gene TRBV3-1 (or the pseudogene TRBV3-2), with D possibly matching TRBD1 (5 bases). This CDR3 comprises 16 residues. Trimming took 0 bases from V and 7 from J, leaving 13 bases between them. Germline CDR1 LGHDT, CDR2 YNNKEL (reference sequence). CDR3 sequence: CASSQERGGGNSPLHF. The CDR3 nucleotides read TGTGCCAGCAGCCAAGAGAGAGGCGGGGGGAATTCACCCCTCCACTTT.

The genes are TRBV28 and TRBJ2-5, with 7 bases identical to TRBD2. J gave up 2 bases and V 6 bases, and 6 bases lay outside the gene matches. CDR3 length equals 14 residues. Germline V gene data show CDR1 as MDHEN and CDR2 as SYDVKM. CDR3 loop: CASSPPGLQETQYF. The CDR3 DNA sequence: TGTGCCAGCAGCCCACCGGGACTACAAGAGACCCAGTACTTC.

The chain uses TRBV11-2 and TRBJ1-6; no reliable D call. Per germline, CDR1 SGHAT and CDR2 FQNNGV. The CDR3 is 15 residues long. V dropped 2 bases and J dropped 5 bases, with 10 bases sitting between them. In DNA, the CDR3 is TGTGCCAGCAGCTTAAATACGGGAAATAATTCACCCCTCCACTTT. Translated: CASSLNTGNNSPLHF.

The rearrangement links TRBV19 to TRBJ2-1; 10 bases align to TRBD2. Germline CDR1 and CDR2: LNHDA and SQIVND (reference sequence). Trimming at V came to 5 bases and at J to 5 bases, leaving 3 bases not matched to a gene. The CDR3 has 14 amino acids. The CDR3 sequence: CASSWLAGDNEQFF. The CDR3 coding sequence is TGTGCCAGTAGTTGGCTAGCGGGGGACAATGAGCAGTTCTTC.

The chain is built from TRBV2 and TRBJ1-1; a possible D gene is TRBD1 (5 bases). V dropped 7 bases and J dropped 6 bases, with 18 bases sitting between them. CDR1 and CDR2 from the germline V gene are SNHLY and FYNNEI. This CDR3 has 14 amino acids. For the CDR3, the DNA is TGTGCCAGCACACCCCGGAGCAGGGTCGCTGAAGCTTTCTTT. It yields the protein CASTPRSRVAEAFF.

The chain is built from TRBV5-6 and TRBJ2-1; maybe TRBD1 (6 bases). Germline V gene data show CDR1 as SGHDT and CDR2 as YYEEEE. The CDR3 has 14 residues. The V gene lost 2 bases and the J gene lost 4 bases, with 10 bases spanning the gap. CDR3 bases: TGTGCCAGCAGCTTCGGACAGACATACAATGAGCAGTTCTTC. It specifies CASSFGQTYNEQFF.

The chain links TRBV7-6 to TRBJ2-1; perhaps TRBD1 as D (5 bases). Per germline, CDR1 SGHVS and CDR2 FNYEAQ. The V gene lost 4 bases and the J gene lost 2 bases, with 12 bases spanning the gap. This CDR3 spans 15 amino acids. The CDR3 loop is CASSSRQNPYNEQFF. As DNA, the CDR3 is TGTGCCAGCAGCTCTCGACAGAATCCCTACAATGAGCAGTTCTTC.

The chain has TRBV29-1 and TRBJ1-5, with no clear D. V was shortened by 4 bases and J by 6 bases, with 13 bases between the two germline ends. From germline, CDR1 is SQVTM and CDR2 ANQGSEA. The CDR3 contains 13 residues. The CDR3 is CSVVREPGQPQHF. The CDR3 DNA follows: TGCAGCGTTGTGAGGGAGCCTGGTCAGCCCCAGCATTTT. The variable domain in full, with the rest retrieved from reference TRBV29-1 and TRBJ1-5, is SAVISQKPSRDICQRGTSLTIQCQVDSQVTMMFWYRQQPGQSLTLIATANQGSEATYESGFVIDKFPISRPNLTFSTLTVSNMSPEDSSIYLCSVVREPGQPQHFGDGTRLSIL.

The chain joins TRBV5-1 to TRBJ2-1, with 13 bases identical to TRBD2. This CDR3 has 16 amino acids. With V trimmed by 2 bases and J by 6 bases, 5 bases remained unmatched. Germline V gives CDR1 SGHRS, CDR2 YFSETQ. This chain's CDR3 is CASSFEGTSGINEQFF. The CDR3 nucleotides read TGCGCCAGCAGCTTTGAGGGGACTAGCGGGATCAATGAGCAGTTCTTC.